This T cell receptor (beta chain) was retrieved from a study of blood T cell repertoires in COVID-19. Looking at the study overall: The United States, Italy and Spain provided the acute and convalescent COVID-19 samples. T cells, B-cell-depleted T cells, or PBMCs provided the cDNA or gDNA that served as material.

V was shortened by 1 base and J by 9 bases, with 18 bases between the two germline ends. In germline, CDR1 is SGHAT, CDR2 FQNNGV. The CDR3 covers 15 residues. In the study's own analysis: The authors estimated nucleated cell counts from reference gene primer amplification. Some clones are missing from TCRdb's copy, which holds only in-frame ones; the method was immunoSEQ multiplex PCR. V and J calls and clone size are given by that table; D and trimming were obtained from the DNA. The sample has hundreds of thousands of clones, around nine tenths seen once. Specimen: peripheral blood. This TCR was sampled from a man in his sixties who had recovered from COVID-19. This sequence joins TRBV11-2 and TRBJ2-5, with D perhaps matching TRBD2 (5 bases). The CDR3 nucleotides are TGTGCCAGCAGCTTAGGGCATGACGCAAAGAGGGCCCAGTACTTC. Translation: CASSLGHDAKRAQYF.